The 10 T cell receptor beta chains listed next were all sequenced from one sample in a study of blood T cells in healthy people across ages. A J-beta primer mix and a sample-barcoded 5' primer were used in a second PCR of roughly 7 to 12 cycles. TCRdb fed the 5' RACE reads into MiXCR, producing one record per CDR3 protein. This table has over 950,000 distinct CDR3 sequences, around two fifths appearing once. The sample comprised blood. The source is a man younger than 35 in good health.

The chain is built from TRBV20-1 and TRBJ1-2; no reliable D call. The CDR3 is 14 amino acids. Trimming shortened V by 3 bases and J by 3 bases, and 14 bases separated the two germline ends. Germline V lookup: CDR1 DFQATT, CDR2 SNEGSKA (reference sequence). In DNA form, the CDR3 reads TGCAGTGCTAGCCGGGCCGGAGATGACTATGGCTACACCTTC. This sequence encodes CSASRAGDDYGYTF.

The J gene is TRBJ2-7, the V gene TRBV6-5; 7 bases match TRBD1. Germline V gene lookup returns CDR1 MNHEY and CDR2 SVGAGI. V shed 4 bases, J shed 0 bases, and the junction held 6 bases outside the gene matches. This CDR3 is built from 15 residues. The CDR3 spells CASSSATGISYEQYF. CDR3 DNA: TGTGCCAGCAGTTCGGCGACAGGGATCTCCTACGAGCAGTACTTC.

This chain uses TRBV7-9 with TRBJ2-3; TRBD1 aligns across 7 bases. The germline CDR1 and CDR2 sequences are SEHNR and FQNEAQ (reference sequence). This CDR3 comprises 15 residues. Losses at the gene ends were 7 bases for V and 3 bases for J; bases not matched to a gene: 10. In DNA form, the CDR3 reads TGTGCCAGCAACCCTGACAGGGTGGGGACAGATACGCAGTATTTT. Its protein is CASNPDRVGTDTQYF.

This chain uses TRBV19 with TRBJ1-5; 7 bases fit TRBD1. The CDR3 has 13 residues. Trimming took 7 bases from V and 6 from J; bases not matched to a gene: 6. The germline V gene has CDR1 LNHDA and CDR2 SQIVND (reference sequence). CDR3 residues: CASKRDSGQPQHF. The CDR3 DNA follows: TGTGCCAGTAAACGGGACAGTGGTCAGCCCCAGCATTTT.

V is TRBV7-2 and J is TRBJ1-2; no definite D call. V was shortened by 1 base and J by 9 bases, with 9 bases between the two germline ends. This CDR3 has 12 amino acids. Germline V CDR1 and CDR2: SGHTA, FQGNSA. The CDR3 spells CASSLETESYTF. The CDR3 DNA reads TGTGCCAGCAGCTTAGAGACGGAGAGCTACACCTTC.

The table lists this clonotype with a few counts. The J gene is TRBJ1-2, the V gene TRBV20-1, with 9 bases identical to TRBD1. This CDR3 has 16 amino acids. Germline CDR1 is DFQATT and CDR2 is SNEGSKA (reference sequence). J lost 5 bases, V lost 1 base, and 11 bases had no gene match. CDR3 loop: CSARVRTGGGVYGYTF. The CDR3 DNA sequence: TGCAGTGCTAGAGTCCGAACAGGGGGCGGGGTGTATGGCTACACCTTC.

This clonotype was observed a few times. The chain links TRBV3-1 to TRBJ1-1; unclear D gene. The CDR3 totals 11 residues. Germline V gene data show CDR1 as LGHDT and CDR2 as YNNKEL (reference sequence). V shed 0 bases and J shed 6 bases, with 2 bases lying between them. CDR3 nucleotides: TGTGCCAGCAGCCAAGAGGCTGAAGCTTTCTTT. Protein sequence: CASSQEAEAFF.

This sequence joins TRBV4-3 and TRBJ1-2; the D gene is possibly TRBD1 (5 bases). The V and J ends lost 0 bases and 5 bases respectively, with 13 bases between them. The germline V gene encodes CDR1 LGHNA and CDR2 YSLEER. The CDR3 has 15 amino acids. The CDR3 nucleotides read TGCGCCAGCAGCCAAGATCGGGCAGGGCCTTATGGCTACACCTTC. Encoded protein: CASSQDRAGPYGYTF.

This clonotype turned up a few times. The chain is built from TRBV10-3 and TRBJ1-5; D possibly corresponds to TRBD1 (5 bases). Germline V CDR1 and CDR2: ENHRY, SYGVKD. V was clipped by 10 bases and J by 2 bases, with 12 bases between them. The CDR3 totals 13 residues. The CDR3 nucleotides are TGTGCCACGGGGGGGACCGGCAATCAGCCCCAGCATTTT. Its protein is CATGGTGNQPQHF.

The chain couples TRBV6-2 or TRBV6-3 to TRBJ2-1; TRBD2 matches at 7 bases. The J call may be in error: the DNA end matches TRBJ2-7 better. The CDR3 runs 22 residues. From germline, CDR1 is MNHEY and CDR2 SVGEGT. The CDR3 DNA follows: TGTGCCAGCAGTTACCAGATCCTTCTTCTGACTAGCACGACGAGATCCTACAATGAGCAGTACTTC. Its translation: CASSYQILLLTSTTRSYNEQYF.